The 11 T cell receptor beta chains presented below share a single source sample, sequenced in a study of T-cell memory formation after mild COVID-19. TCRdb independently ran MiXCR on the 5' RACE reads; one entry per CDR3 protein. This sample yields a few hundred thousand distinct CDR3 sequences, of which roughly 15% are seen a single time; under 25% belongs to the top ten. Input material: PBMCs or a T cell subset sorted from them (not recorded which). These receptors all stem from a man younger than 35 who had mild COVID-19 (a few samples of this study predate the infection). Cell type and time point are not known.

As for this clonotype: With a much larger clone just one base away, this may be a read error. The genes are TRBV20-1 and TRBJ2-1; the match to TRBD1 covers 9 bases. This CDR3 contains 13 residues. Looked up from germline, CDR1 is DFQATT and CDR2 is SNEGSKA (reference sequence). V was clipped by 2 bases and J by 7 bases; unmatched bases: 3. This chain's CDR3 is CSARSTGGNEQFF. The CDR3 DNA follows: TGCAGTGCTAGATCGACAGGGGGGAATGAGCAGTTCTTC.

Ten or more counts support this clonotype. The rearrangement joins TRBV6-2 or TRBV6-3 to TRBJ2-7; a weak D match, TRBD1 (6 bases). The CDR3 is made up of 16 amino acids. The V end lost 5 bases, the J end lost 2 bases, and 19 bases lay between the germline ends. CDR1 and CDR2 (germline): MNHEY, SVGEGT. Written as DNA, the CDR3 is TGTGCCAGCAGTGACTACGAAATTACAGGGACCTACGAGCAGTACGTC. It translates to CASSDYEITGTYEQYV.

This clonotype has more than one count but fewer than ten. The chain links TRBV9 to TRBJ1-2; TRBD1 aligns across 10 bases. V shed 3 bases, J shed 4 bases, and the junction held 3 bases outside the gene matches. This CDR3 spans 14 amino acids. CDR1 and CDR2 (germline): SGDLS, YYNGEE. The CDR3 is CASSGGTGAYGYTF. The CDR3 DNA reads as TGTGCCAGCAGCGGCGGGACAGGGGCCTATGGCTACACCTTC. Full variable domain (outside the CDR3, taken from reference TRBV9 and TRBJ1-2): DSGVTQTPKHLITATGQRVTLRCSPRSGDLSVYWYQQSLDQGLQFLIQYYNGEERAKGNILERFSAQQFPDLHSELNLSSLELGDSALYFCASSGGTGAYGYTFGSGTRLTVV.

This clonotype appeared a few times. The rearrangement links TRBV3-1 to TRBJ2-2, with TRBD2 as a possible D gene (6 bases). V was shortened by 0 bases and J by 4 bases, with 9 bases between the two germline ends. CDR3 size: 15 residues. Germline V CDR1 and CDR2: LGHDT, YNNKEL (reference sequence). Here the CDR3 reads CASSQDGGSTGELFF. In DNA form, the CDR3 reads TGTGCCAGCAGCCAAGATGGGGGGAGCACCGGGGAGCTGTTTTTT. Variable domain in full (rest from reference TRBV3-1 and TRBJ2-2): DTAVSQTPKYLVTQMGNDKSIKCEQNLGHDTMYWYKQDSKKFLKIMFSYNNKELIINETVPNRFSPKSPDKAHLNLHINSLELGDSAVYFCASSQDGGSTGELFFGEGSRLTVL.

CDR3 DNA: TGTGCCAGCAGCTCGTCCGGGACTAGCGGGGTACTTGAGCAGTTCTTC. Translating it yields CASSSSGTSGVLEQFF. This chain joins TRBV7-6 and TRBJ2-1; TRBD2 matches 13 bases. The J segment lost 9 bases and the V segment lost 4 bases, leaving 9 bases of the junction unmatched. The CDR3 length is 16 residues. Germline V gene data show CDR1 as SGHVS and CDR2 as FNYEAQ.

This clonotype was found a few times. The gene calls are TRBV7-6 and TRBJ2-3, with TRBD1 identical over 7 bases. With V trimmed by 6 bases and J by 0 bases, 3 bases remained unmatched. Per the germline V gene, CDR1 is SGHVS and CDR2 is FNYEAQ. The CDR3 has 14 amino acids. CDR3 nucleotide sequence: TGTGCCAGCAGGGACAGGTATAGCACAGATACGCAGTATTTT. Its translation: CASRDRYSTDTQYF. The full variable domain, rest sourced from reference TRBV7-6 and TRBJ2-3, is GAGVSQSPRYKVTKRGQDVALRCDPISGHVSLYWYRQALGQGPEFLTYFNYEAQQDKSGLPNDRFSAERPEGSISTLTIQRTEQRDSAMYRCASRDRYSTDTQYFGPGTRLTVL.

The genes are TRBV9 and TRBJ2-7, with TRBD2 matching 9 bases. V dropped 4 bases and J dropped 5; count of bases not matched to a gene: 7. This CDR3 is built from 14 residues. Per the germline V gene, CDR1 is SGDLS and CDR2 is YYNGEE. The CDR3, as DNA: TGTGCCAGCAGCTTGCGGGGGGGCCTCCACGAGCAGTACTTC. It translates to CASSLRGGLHEQYF.

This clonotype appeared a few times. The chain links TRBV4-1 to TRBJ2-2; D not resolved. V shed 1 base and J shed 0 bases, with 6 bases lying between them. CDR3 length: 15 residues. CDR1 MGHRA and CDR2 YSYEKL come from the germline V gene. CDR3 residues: CASSQGSANTGELFF. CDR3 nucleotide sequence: TGCGCCAGCAGCCAAGGGTCAGCGAACACCGGGGAGCTGTTTTTT.

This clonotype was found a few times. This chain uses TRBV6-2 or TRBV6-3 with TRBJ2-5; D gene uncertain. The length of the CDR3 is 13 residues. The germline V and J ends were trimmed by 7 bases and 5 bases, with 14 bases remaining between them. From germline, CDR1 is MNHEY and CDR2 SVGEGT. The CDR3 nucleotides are TGTGCCAGCACCGTGGACCTATTTGAGACCCAGTACTTC. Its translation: CASTVDLFETQYF.

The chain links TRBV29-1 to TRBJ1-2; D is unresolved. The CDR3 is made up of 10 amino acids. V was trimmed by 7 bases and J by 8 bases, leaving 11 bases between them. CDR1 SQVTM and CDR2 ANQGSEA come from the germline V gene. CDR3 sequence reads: CSALERGYTF. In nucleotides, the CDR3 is TGCAGCGCTCTCGAAAGGGGCTACACCTTC.

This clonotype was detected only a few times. The CDR3 DNA follows: TGTGCCAGCAGTAACCACTTGGGCCCCGACCCGGCTTTCTTT. Translated: CASSNHLGPDPAFF. This rearrangement joins TRBV28 to TRBJ1-1; D is undetermined. Germline assignment: CDR1 MDHEN and CDR2 SYDVKM. CDR3 size: 14 residues. Trimming cost V 5 bases and J 11 bases, with 21 bases left between them.